The clone carrying this TCR beta chain was seen many times. Its cognate antigen is unknown. The data stem from a study of Graves' ophthalmopathy and Graves' hyperthyroidism. Study results and limitations: The model achieved 70.59% sensitivity and 72% to 75% specificity for ophthalmopathy progression.

Moderate-to-severe activity, with CAS ≥3, NOSPECS ≥4 and duration under 3 months, characterized the donors with ophthalmopathy. Other autoimmune disease, uncontrolled infection, pregnancy and lactation led to exclusion. The evidence that diagnosis relied on was clinical symptoms, serum thyroxine, TRAb, thyroid ultrasound and orbital computed tomography. There are 14 residues in the CDR3. The V gene lost 4 bases and the J gene lost 7 bases, with 17 bases spanning the gap. Germline V gives CDR1 SGHRS, CDR2 YFSETQ. The study amplified TCR beta CDR3 regions using RNA transcripts. HTBI primers served in a first-round RT-PCR, which a second-round multiplex PCR followed. TCRdb reanalysed the multiplex PCR reads using MiXCR and keeps one entry per CDR3 protein. The sample lists about 400,000 distinct CDR3 sequences, about 16% seen once, with approximately 1.4% in the top ten.

The specimen sequenced was peripheral blood. This chain links TRBV5-1 with TRBJ1-2; no clear D gene. The receptor's source is a woman aged 18-29 years with Graves' ophthalmopathy. CDR3 DNA: TGCGCCAGCAGCCTGGACCCTGGACGCAGTGGCTACACCTTC. Translation: CASSLDPGRSGYTF.